This entry is about one TCR beta chain. Its specificity is unknown. Germline assignment: CDR1 DFQATT and CDR2 SNEGSKA (reference sequence). The CDR3 loop spans 14 amino acids. The J segment lost 7 bases and the V segment lost 8 bases, leaving 11 bases of the junction unmatched. One entry per CDR3 protein, called by TCRdb with MiXCR from the reads. This repertoire shows some 920,000 distinct CDR3 sequences, roughly 31% found once; its top ten account for over 10%. This record belongs to a study of T cell repertoires in cytomegalovirus infection. Regarding the study as a whole: There were carriers of CMV plus the relevant HLA, and cumulative public TCR beta family frequency identified them.

The sample here was cultured CD8+ T cells from PBMCs, taken from culture after CMV antigen stimulation. This clonotype originated in a human donor in good health (CMV status not recorded). Some clones in this sample may be carry-over from other donors' samples. The V call is TRBV20-1, the J call TRBJ2-5; 12 positions match TRBD2. The CDR3 sequence: CSRWASGGAVTQYF. DNA for the CDR3: TGCAGTCGTTGGGCTAGCGGGGGGGCAGTGACCCAGTACTTC.